This T cell receptor beta chain is from a study of blood T cell repertoires in COVID-19. Whole-study context: Acute and convalescent COVID-19 samples came from the United States, Italy and Spain. T cells, B-cell-depleted T cells, or PBMCs provided the cDNA or gDNA that served as material.

The CDR3 is 18 amino acids. Per the germline V gene, CDR1 is MNHEY and CDR2 is SMNVEV (reference sequence). Trimming at V came to 10 bases and at J to 2 bases, leaving 18 bases not matched to a gene. Original analysis: Amplification of reference gene primers provided the estimated nucleated cell counts. This table comes from immunoSEQ multiplex PCR, and its TCRdb copy is limited to in-frame clones, with some not included. V and J calls plus clone size are reproduced from that table; the DNA served to infer D and trimming. The sample yields a few hundred thousand clones, approximately 86% seen once. The sample comprised peripheral blood. The clonotype originates from a woman under 30 with acute or convalescent COVID-19. The chain recombines TRBV27 with TRBJ2-3; the match to TRBD2 covers 10 bases. The CDR3 DNA follows: TGTGCCACCTCTTACTGGGCTAGCGGGAGTGGGTCCACAGATACGCAGTATTTT. This codes for CATSYWASGSGSTDTQYF.